This T cell receptor (beta chain) was recorded in a study of T-cell reconstitution after alpha-beta-depleted transplantation in children. The germline CDR1 and CDR2 sequences are SGHRS and YFSETQ. The V and J ends lost 4 bases and 5 bases, in that order; junction bases with no gene match: 6. The CDR3 runs 14 residues. For TCRbeta, the library was prepared with unique molecular identifiers. TCRdb itself ran the PCR reads through MiXCR, one entry per CDR3 protein. The table shows approximately 400,000 distinct CDR3 sequences, with about a tenth occurring only once. This chain uses TRBV5-1 with TRBJ2-1; 7 bases agree with TRBD1. This sequence was found in a human donor who donated a stem cell graft to a child with acute myeloid leukemia. Specimen: PBMCs from the stem cell graft donor, collected from the stem cell graft. Here the CDR3 reads CASSAAGTDNEQFF. The CDR3 region has the DNA TGCGCCAGCAGCGCGGCCGGGACAGACAATGAGCAGTTCTTC. Full variable domain (outside the CDR3, taken from reference TRBV5-1 and TRBJ2-1): KAGVTQTPRYLIKTRGQQVTLSCSPISGHRSVSWYQQTPGQGLQFLFEYFSETQRNKGNFPGRFSGRQFSNSRSEMNVSTLELGDSALYLCASSAAGTDNEQFFGPGTRLTVL.